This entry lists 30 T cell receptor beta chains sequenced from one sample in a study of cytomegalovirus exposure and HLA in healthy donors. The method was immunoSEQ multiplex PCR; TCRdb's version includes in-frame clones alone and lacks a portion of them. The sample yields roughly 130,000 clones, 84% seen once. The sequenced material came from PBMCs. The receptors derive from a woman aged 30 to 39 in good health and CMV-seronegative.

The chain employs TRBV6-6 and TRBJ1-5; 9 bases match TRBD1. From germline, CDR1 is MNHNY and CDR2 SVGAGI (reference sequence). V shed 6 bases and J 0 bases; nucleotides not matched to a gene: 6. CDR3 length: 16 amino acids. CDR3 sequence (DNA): TGTGCCAGCAGGGCCGGGACAGGGTTTAGCAATCAGCCCCAGCATTTT. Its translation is CASRAGTGFSNQPQHF.

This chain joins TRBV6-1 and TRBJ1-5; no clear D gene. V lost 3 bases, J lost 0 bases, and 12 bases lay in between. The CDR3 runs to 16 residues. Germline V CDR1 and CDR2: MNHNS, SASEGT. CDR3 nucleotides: TGTGCCAGCAGTGAGTTTCCGTGGGCTAGCAATCAGCCCCAGCATTTT. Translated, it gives CASSEFPWASNQPQHF.

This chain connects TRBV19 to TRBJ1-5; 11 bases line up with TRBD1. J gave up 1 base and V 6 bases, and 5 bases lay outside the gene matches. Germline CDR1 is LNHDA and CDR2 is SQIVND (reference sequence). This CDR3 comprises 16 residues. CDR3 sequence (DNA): TGTGCCAGTAGGGACAGGGGGCTTGGGAGCAATCAGCCCCAGCATTTT. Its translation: CASRDRGLGSNQPQHF.

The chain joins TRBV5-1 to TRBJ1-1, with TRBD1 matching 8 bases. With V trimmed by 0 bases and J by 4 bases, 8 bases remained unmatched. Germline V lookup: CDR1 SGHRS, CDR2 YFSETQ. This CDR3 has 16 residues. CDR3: CASSLGQGNIGTEAFF. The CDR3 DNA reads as TGCGCCAGCAGCTTGGGACAGGGGAATATAGGCACTGAAGCTTTCTTT.

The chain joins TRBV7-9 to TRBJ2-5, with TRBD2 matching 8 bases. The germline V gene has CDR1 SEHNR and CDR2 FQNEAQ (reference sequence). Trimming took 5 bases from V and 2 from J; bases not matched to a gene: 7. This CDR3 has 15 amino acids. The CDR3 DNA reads TGTGCCAGCAGCCCCGGGGGGGGCCCACAAGAGACCCAGTACTTC. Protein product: CASSPGGGPQETQYF.

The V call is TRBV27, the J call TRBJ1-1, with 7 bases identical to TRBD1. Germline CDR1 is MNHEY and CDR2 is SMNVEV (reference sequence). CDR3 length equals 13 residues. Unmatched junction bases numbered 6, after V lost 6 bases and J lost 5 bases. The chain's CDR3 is CASRIDRATEAFF. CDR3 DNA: TGTGCCAGCAGGATAGACAGGGCTACTGAAGCTTTCTTT.

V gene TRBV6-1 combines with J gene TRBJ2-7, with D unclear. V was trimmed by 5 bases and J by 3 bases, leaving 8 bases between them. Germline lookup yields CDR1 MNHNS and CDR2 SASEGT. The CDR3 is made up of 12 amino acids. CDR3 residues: CASSTSNYEQYF. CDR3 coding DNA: TGTGCCAGCAGTACCAGTAACTACGAGCAGTACTTC.

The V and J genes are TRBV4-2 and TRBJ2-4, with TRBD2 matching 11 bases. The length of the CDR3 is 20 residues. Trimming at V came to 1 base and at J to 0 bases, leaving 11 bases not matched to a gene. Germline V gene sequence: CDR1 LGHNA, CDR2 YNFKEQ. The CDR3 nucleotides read TGTGCCAGCAGCCAAGTGTGGGCTAGCGGGGGGTTGTTAGCCAAAAACATTCAGTACTTC. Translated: CASSQVWASGGLLAKNIQYF.

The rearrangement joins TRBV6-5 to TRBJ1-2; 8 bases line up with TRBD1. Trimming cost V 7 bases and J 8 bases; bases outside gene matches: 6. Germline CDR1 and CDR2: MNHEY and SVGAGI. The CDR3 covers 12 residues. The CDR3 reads CASNGQGYGYTF. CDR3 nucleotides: TGTGCCAGCAACGGACAGGGATACGGCTACACCTTC.

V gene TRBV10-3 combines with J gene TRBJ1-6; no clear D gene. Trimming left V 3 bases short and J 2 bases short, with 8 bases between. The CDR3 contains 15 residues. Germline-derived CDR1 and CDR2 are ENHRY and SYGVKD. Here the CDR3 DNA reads TGTGCCATCAGTGACGGTAGCACCTATAATTCACCCCTCCACTTT. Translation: CAISDGSTYNSPLHF.

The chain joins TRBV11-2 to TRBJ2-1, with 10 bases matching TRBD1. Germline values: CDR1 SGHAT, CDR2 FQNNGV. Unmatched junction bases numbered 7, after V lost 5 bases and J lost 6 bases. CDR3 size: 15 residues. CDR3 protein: CASSIGQGGGNEQFF. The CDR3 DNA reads TGTGCCAGCAGCATCGGACAGGGGGGGGGCAATGAGCAGTTCTTC.

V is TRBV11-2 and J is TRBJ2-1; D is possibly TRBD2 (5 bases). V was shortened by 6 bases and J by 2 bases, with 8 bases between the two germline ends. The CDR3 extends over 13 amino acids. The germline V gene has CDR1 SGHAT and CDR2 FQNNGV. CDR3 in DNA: TGTGCCAGCAGTCCGGGGACCTACAATGAGCAGTTCTTC. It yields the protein CASSPGTYNEQFF.

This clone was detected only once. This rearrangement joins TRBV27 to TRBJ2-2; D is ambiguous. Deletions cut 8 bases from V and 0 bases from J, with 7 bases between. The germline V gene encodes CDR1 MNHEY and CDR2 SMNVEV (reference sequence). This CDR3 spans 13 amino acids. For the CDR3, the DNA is TGTGCCAGCTACAAGTCGAACACCGGGGAGCTGTTTTTT. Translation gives CASYKSNTGELFF.

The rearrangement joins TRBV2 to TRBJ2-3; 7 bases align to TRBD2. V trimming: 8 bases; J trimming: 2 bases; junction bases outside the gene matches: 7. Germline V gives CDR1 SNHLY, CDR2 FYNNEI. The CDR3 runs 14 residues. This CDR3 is CASRLGLLTDTQYF. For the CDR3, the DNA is TGTGCCAGCCGTCTGGGACTACTCACAGATACGCAGTATTTT.

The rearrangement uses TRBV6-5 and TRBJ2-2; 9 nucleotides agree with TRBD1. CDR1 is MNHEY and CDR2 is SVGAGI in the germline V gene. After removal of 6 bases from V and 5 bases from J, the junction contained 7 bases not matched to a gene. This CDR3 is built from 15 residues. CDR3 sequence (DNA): TGTGCCAGCAGCCCCGGGACAGGGCGTACCGGGGAGCTGTTTTTT. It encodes CASSPGTGRTGELFF.

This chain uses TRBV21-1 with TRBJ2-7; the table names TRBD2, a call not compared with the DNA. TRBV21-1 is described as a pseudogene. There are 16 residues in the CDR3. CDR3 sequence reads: CASSKGLVGGTEEQYF. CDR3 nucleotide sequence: TGTGCCAGCAGCAAAGGATTGGTAGGTGGGACTGAGGAGCAGTACTTC.

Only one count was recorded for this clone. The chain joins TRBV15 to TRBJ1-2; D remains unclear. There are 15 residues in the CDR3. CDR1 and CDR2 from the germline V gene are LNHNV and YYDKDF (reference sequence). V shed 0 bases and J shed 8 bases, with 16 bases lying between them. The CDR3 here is CATSRDGDRTRGYTF. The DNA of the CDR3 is TGTGCCACCAGCAGAGATGGGGATCGGACTCGAGGCTACACCTTC.

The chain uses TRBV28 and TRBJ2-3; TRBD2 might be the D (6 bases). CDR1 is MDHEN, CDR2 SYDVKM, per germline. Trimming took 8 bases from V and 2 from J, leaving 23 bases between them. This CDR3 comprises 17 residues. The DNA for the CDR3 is TGTGCCAGCTCGGGCCGATGGCGGGGAATAAACACAGATACGCAGTATTTT. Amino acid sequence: CASSGRWRGINTDTQYF. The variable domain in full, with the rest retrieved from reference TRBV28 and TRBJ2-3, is DVKVTQSSRYLVKRTGEKVFLECVQDMDHENMFWYRQDPGLGLRLIYFSYDVKMKEKGDIPEGYSVSREKKERFSLILESASTNQTSMYLCASSGRWRGINTDTQYFGPGTRLTVL.

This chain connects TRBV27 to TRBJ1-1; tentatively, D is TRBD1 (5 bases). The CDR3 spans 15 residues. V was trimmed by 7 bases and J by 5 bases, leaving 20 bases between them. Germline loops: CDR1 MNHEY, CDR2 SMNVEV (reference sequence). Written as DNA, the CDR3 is TGTGCCAGCACCCCCCTCGTGGGGCGGAGTACTGAAGCTTTCTTT. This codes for CASTPLVGRSTEAFF.

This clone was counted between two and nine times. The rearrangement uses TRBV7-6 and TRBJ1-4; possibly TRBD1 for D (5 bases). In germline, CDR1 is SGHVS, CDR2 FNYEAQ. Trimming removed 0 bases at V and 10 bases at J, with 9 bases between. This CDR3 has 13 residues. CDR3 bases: TGTGCCAGCAGCTTAGCCCCCAGGGTAAAACTGTTTTTT. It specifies CASSLAPRVKLFF.

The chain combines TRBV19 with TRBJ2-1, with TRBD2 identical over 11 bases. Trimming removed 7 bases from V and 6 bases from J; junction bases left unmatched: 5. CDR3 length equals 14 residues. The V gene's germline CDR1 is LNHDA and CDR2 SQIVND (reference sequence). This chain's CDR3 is CASTSSGGRNEQFF. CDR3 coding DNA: TGTGCCAGTACCTCTAGCGGGGGGCGCAATGAGCAGTTCTTC.

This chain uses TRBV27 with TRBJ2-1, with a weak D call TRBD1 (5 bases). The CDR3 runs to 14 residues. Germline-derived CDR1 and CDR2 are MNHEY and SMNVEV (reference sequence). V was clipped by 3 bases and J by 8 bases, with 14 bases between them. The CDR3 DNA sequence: TGTGCCAGCAGTTTTACGACAGTCGGGCATGAGCAGTTCTTC. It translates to CASSFTTVGHEQFF.

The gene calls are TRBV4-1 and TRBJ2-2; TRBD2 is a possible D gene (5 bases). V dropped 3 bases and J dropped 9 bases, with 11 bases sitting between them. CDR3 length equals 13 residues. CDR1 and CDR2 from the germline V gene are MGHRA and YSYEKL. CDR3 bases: TGCGCCAGCAGCCAGAGAGGGCTTAGGGAGCTGTTTTTT. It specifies CASSQRGLRELFF.

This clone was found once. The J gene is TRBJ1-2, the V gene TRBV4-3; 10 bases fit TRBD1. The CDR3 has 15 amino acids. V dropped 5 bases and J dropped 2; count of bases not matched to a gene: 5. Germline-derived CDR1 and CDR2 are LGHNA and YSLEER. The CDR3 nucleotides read TGCGCCAGCAGCGCCCGGGACAGGGGAAACTATGGCTACACCTTC. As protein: CASSARDRGNYGYTF.

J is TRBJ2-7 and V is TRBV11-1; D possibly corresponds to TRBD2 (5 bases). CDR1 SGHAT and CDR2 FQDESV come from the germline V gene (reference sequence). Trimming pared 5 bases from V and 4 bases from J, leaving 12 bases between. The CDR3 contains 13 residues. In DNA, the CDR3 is TGTGCCAGCAGCCGACGGTCGGGATACGAGCAGTACTTC. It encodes CASSRRSGYEQYF. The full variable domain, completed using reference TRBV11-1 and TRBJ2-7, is EAEVAQSPRYKITEKSQAVAFWCDPISGHATLYWYRQILGQGPELLVQFQDESVVDDSQLPKDRFSAERLKGVDSTLKIQPAELGDSAMYLCASSRRSGYEQYFGPGTRLTVT.

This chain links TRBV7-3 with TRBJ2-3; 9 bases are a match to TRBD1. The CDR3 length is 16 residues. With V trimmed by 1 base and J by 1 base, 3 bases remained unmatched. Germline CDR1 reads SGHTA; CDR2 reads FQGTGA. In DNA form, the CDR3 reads TGTGCCAGCAGCTTAAGACAGGGGGTTGGCACAGATACGCAGTATTTT. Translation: CASSLRQGVGTDTQYF.

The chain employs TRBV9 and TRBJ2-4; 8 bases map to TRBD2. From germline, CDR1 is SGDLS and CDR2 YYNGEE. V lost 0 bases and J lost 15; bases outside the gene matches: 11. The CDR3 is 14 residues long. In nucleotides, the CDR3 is TGTGCCAGCAGCGTAGAGGGTAGCGGGGATTATCGGTACTTC. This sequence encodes CASSVEGSGDYRYF.

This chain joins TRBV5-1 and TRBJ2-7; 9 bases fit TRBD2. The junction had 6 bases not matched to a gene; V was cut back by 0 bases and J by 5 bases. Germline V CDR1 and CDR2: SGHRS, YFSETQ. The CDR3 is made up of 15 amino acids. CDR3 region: CASSLGRGGVDEQYF. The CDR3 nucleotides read TGCGCCAGCAGCTTGGGGCGGGGGGGCGTCGACGAGCAGTACTTC.

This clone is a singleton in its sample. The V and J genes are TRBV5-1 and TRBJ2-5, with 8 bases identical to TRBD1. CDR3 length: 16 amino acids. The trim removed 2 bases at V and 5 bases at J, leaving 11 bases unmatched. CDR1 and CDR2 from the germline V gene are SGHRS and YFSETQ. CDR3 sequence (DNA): TGCGCCAGCAGCTTAGGGGGACAGGTGGAATTGGAGACCCAGTACTTC. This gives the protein CASSLGGQVELETQYF. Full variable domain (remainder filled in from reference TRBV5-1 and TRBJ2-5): KAGVTQTPRYLIKTRGQQVTLSCSPISGHRSVSWYQQTPGQGLQFLFEYFSETQRNKGNFPGRFSGRQFSNSRSEMNVSTLELGDSALYLCASSLGGQVELETQYFGPGTRLLVL.

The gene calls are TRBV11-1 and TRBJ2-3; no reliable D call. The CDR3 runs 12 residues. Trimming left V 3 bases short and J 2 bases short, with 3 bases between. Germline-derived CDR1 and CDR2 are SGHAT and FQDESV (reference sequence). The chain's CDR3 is CASSFSTDTQYF. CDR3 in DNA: TGTGCCAGCAGCTTCTCCACAGATACGCAGTATTTT. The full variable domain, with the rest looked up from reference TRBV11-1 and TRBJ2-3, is EAEVAQSPRYKITEKSQAVAFWCDPISGHATLYWYRQILGQGPELLVQFQDESVVDDSQLPKDRFSAERLKGVDSTLKIQPAELGDSAMYLCASSFSTDTQYFGPGTRLTVL.